These 31 T cell receptor beta chains were sequenced from one sample in a study of blood T cell repertoires in COVID-19 (dated by TCRdb to 2020 to 2022). The library was prepared using the immunoSEQ multiplex PCR assay. The table was pulled from immuneACCESS by TCRdb, which kept in-frame rearrangements only. Such tables lose some clones; where checked, under half of the loss comes from unresolved V genes, and the rest has no known cause. This sample is represented by approximately 240,000 clones; about nine tenths of them were singletons. The top ten clones comprise over 1.5% of the sample. Sequences were obtained from PBMCs or T cells enriched from blood (not recorded which). These receptors came from a woman under 30 who had recovered from COVID-19.

The V and J genes are TRBV29-1 and TRBJ1-1, with a tentative D call TRBD1 (5 bases). The V end was cut by 1 base, the J end by 2 bases, with 14 bases between. Germline CDR1 reads SQVTM; CDR2 reads ANQGSEA. The CDR3 is made up of 15 amino acids. As DNA, the CDR3 is TGCAGCGTTGAAGGAAGGCGGGGACCTAACACTGAAGCTTTCTTT. Its translation is CSVEGRRGPNTEAFF.

The chain combines TRBV6-1 with TRBJ1-1; D may be TRBD1 (5 bases). The CDR3 spans 15 residues. CDR1 is MNHNS, CDR2 SASEGT, per germline. V lost 3 bases, J lost 1 base, and 12 bases lay in between. The CDR3 DNA reads as TGTGCCAGCAGTGATCCGGGACTGAAGAACACTGAAGCTTTCTTT. Encoded protein: CASSDPGLKNTEAFF.

The rearrangement uses TRBV11-3 and TRBJ2-1; 8 nucleotides agree with TRBD1. Germline CDR1 SGHNT, CDR2 YENEEA. This CDR3 region has 18 residues. V shed 3 bases, J shed 7 bases, and the junction held 17 bases outside the gene matches. Written as DNA, the CDR3 is TGTGCCAGCAGCTTGGTCCGAATCGGACAGGGAAGAGAGAATGAGCAGTTCTTC. Protein: CASSLVRIGQGRENEQFF. Using reference TRBV11-3 and TRBJ2-1 for the parts outside the CDR3, the full variable domain is EAGVVQSPRYKIIEKKQPVAFWCNPISGHNTLYWYLQNLGQGPELLIRYENEEAVDDSQLPKDRFSAERLKGVDSTLKIQPAELGDSAVYLCASSLVRIGQGRENEQFFGPGTRLTVL.

The chain links TRBV6-2 or TRBV6-3 to TRBJ1-5; possibly TRBD1 for D (6 bases). V was clipped by 4 bases and J by 2 bases, with 24 bases between them. Germline V gene lookup returns CDR1 MNHEY and CDR2 SVGEGT. This CDR3 is 19 amino acids long. CDR3 sequence: CASSWPISGGPRGNQPQHF. The CDR3 coding sequence is TGTGCCAGCAGTTGGCCAATTTCGGGGGGGCCAAGGGGCAATCAGCCCCAGCATTTT.

The rearrangement links TRBV14 to TRBJ1-1; D is perhaps TRBD1 (5 bases). The CDR3 has 13 amino acids. Germline lookup yields CDR1 SGHDN and CDR2 FVKESK. Trimming took off 2 bases at V and 1 base at J, with 5 bases between the two ends. The DNA of the CDR3 is TGTGCCAGCAGCCAACAGGGGAACACTGAAGCTTTCTTT. Encoded protein: CASSQQGNTEAFF.

The chain employs TRBV7-3 and TRBJ2-7; D is possibly TRBD1 (6 bases). Per the germline V gene, CDR1 is SGHTA and CDR2 is FQGTGA. The CDR3 has 13 residues. Trimming shortened V by 4 bases and J by 1 base, and 8 bases separated the two germline ends. CDR3 sequence (DNA): TGTGCCAGCAGCTCTGGACAGTCCTACGAGCAGTACTTC. The encoded protein is CASSSGQSYEQYF.

V is TRBV7-3 and J is TRBJ2-7; D call uncertain. From germline, CDR1 is SGHTA and CDR2 FQGTGA. This CDR3 has 22 residues. The germline V and J ends were trimmed by 2 bases and 3 bases, with 35 bases remaining between them. CDR3 sequence reads: CASSLDFTSRYRAAPRCYEQYF. The CDR3 nucleotides are TGTGCCAGCAGCTTAGATTTCACGTCCCGGTACCGCGCGGCCCCGCGATGCTACGAGCAGTACTTC.

The V call is TRBV2, the J call TRBJ2-1; TRBD2 matches at 12 bases. Looked up from germline, CDR1 is SNHLY and CDR2 is FYNNEI. Trimming at V came to 6 bases and at J to 8 bases, leaving 8 bases not matched to a gene. The CDR3 has 15 residues. As DNA, the CDR3 is TGTGCCAGCAGGGAGACTAGCGGGAGCGCGGATGAGCAGTTCTTC. Protein sequence: CASRETSGSADEQFF.

This clone was detected once. The rearrangement links TRBV4-3 to TRBJ1-6; D unclear. This CDR3 spans 17 amino acids. V gave up 0 bases and J gave up 3 bases, with 12 bases separating them. Germline lookup yields CDR1 LGHNA and CDR2 YSLEER. The CDR3 DNA reads as TGCGCCAGCAGCCAAGATCCAGTCGGGGACTATAATTCACCCCTCCACTTT. Its protein product is CASSQDPVGDYNSPLHF.

This clone was picked up a small number of times. CDR3 DNA sequence: TGTGCCAGCAGCTTACTAGCGGGAGGGCCTGGCACCGGGGAGCTGTTTTTT. Amino acids: CASSLLAGGPGTGELFF. The gene calls are TRBV7-8 and TRBJ2-2, with 12 bases that match TRBD2. The CDR3 has 17 amino acids. V dropped 2 bases and J dropped 4; count of bases not matched to a gene: 5. In germline, CDR1 is SGHVS, CDR2 FQNEAQ.

The chain combines TRBV5-6 with TRBJ2-5, with D possibly being TRBD1 (6 bases). The CDR3 length is 17 residues. Germline V gene sequence: CDR1 SGHDT, CDR2 YYEEEE. V was clipped by 4 bases and J by 0 bases, with 19 bases between them. The CDR3 bases are TGTGCCAGCAGCCTGACTTTAGGGACAAATTACCAAGAGACCCAGTACTTC. It codes for CASSLTLGTNYQETQYF.

This chain uses TRBV4-1 with TRBJ1-5; no definite D call. Germline CDR1 MGHRA, CDR2 YSYEKL. The CDR3 is 14 amino acids. V lost 3 bases and J lost 5, with 11 bases in between. The CDR3 nucleotides are TGCGCCAGCAGCCACGTCAGGAATGATCAGCCCCAGCATTTT. Protein sequence: CASSHVRNDQPQHF.

The V gene is TRBV28, the J gene TRBJ2-5; D is perhaps TRBD2 (5 bases). The V gene lost 5 bases and the J gene lost 4 bases, with 14 bases spanning the gap. CDR1 is MDHEN and CDR2 is SYDVKM in the germline V gene. The CDR3 is 14 residues long. The DNA for the CDR3 is TGTGCCAGCAGTCCCCTTGGAGGTCGAGAGACCCAGTACTTC. It encodes CASSPLGGRETQYF. Full variable domain (missing parts from reference TRBV28 and TRBJ2-5): DVKVTQSSRYLVKRTGEKVFLECVQDMDHENMFWYRQDPGLGLRLIYFSYDVKMKEKGDIPEGYSVSREKKERFSLILESASTNQTSMYLCASSPLGGRETQYFGPGTRLLVL.

The chain is built from TRBV12-3 or TRBV12-4 and TRBJ1-5; D unclear. The CDR3 covers 13 residues. Trimming stripped 5 bases from V and 4 bases from J, with 9 bases between. Here the CDR3 reads CASSMAGNQPQHF. The CDR3 region has the DNA TGTGCCAGCAGTATGGCGGGTAATCAGCCCCAGCATTTT.

The chain uses TRBV5-6 and TRBJ2-1; TRBD2 might be the D (5 bases). The V gene's germline CDR1 is SGHDT and CDR2 YYEEEE. V was pared by 2 bases and J by 0 bases, with 12 bases between. This CDR3 region has 16 residues. CDR3 residues: CASSFESGSSYNEQFF. The CDR3 coding sequence is TGTGCCAGCAGCTTCGAGTCGGGGAGCTCCTACAATGAGCAGTTCTTC. The entire variable domain, with the rest obtained from reference TRBV5-6 and TRBJ2-1, is as follows: DAGVTQSPTHLIKTRGQQVTLRCSPKSGHDTVSWYQQALGQGPQFIFQYYEEEERQRGNFPDRFSGHQFPNYSSELNVNALLLGDSALYLCASSFESGSSYNEQFFGPGTRLTVL.

The V gene is TRBV7-2, the J gene TRBJ2-7; 9 positions agree with TRBD1. CDR3 size: 15 residues. Germline V gene lookup returns CDR1 SGHTA and CDR2 FQGNSA. V lost 3 bases to trimming and J lost 1 base; unmatched junction nucleotides: 4. As DNA, the CDR3 is TGTGCCAGCAGCTTGGGGGACAGGGCTTCCTACGAGCAGTACTTC. Translated: CASSLGDRASYEQYF.

V usage is TRBV5-1 and J usage is TRBJ2-7; TRBD1 matches at 7 bases. V trimming: 3 bases; J trimming: 3 bases; junction bases outside the gene matches: 3. Germline loops: CDR1 SGHRS, CDR2 YFSETQ. The CDR3 covers 13 residues. The CDR3 reads CASSYGTDYEQYF. Written as DNA, the CDR3 is TGCGCCAGCAGCTACGGGACAGACTACGAGCAGTACTTC. Variable domain in full (rest from reference TRBV5-1 and TRBJ2-7): KAGVTQTPRYLIKTRGQQVTLSCSPISGHRSVSWYQQTPGQGLQFLFEYFSETQRNKGNFPGRFSGRQFSNSRSEMNVSTLELGDSALYLCASSYGTDYEQYFGPGTRLTVT.

The CDR3 here is CASSLRSVGGAYGYTF. The CDR3 DNA reads TGTGCCAGCAGTTTACGGTCGGTAGGGGGGGCTTATGGCTACACCTTC. V usage is TRBV27 and J usage is TRBJ1-2; maybe TRBD1 (6 bases). The germline V gene encodes CDR1 MNHEY and CDR2 SMNVEV (reference sequence). Trimming removed 2 bases at V and 5 bases at J, with 18 bases between. This CDR3 spans 16 amino acids.

This rearrangement joins TRBV4-1 to TRBJ1-6; D possibly corresponds to TRBD1 (5 bases). V lost 4 bases, J lost 11 bases, and 24 bases lay in between. The V gene's germline CDR1 is MGHRA and CDR2 YSYEKL. This CDR3 has 17 residues. CDR3 nucleotide sequence: TGCGCCAGCAGCCTAACGCCGTACGGGCAGGGCACTCCACCCCTCCACTTT. Its translation is CASSLTPYGQGTPPLHF.

V gene TRBV10-1 combines with J gene TRBJ1-1; 8 bases are shared with TRBD1. CDR3 length: 15 amino acids. Per germline, CDR1 WNHNN and CDR2 SYGVQD (reference sequence). V was pared by 9 bases and J by 0 bases, with 9 bases of the junction left unmatched. The CDR3 DNA reads as TGCGCCAGTTATGGACAGGGCTGCATGAACACTGAAGCTTTCTTT. Its protein product is CASYGQGCMNTEAFF.

This chain joins TRBV6-4 and TRBJ2-7; D may be TRBD2 (6 bases). Germline CDR1 reads MRHNA; CDR2 reads SNTAGT. CDR3 length: 16 amino acids. Trimming shortened V by 2 bases and J by 3 bases, and 17 bases separated the two germline ends. This chain's CDR3 is CASSDPSAILYYEQYF. As DNA, the CDR3 is TGTGCCAGCAGTGACCCTAGCGCAATCCTATACTACGAGCAGTACTTC.

The chain combines TRBV28 with TRBJ2-2; D might be TRBD2 (5 bases). The CDR3 extends over 13 amino acids. CDR1 and CDR2 from the germline V gene are MDHEN and SYDVKM. The V end lost 8 bases, the J end lost 4 bases, and 11 bases lay between the germline ends. The CDR3 here is CASYHEGTGELFF. CDR3 coding DNA: TGTGCCAGCTACCATGAGGGCACCGGGGAGCTGTTTTTT.

The chain employs TRBV7-3 and TRBJ2-5, with D possibly matching TRBD1 (6 bases). V was clipped by 5 bases and J by 1 base, with 14 bases between them. Germline V lookup: CDR1 SGHTA, CDR2 FQGTGA. This CDR3 contains 15 residues. CDR3 in DNA: TGTGCCAGCAGCCCCTCCGGGACACCCCAAGAGACCCAGTACTTC. Amino acid sequence: CASSPSGTPQETQYF.

V and J are TRBV25-1 and TRBJ2-5; maybe TRBD1 (5 bases). The end of the DNA is better explained by TRBJ2-7, so the J call may be wrong. Germline CDR1 reads MGHDK; CDR2 reads SYGVNS. This CDR3 is built from 13 residues. The CDR3 region has the DNA TGTGCCAGCAGGGTGGATGGGGCGTACGAGCAGTACTTC. Translated, it gives CASRVDGAYEQYF.

The chain joins TRBV4-3 to TRBJ2-5; TRBD1 matches 12 bases. There are 16 residues in the CDR3. Germline CDR1 reads LGHNA; CDR2 reads YSLEER. After removal of 2 bases from V and 5 bases from J, the junction contained 6 bases not matched to a gene. The CDR3 DNA follows: TGCGCCAGCAGCCAACAATGGGACAGGGGGCAGGAGACCCAGTACTTC. Translated: CASSQQWDRGQETQYF.

The chain employs TRBV2 and TRBJ1-2, with a weak D call TRBD1 (5 bases). The CDR3 has 16 residues. Germline loops: CDR1 SNHLY, CDR2 FYNNEI. Trimming took off 6 bases at V and 6 bases at J, with 23 bases between the two ends. This CDR3 is CASSGAGRSRGDGYTF. In DNA, the CDR3 is TGTGCCAGCAGCGGAGCGGGCAGGTCAAGGGGTGATGGCTACACCTTC.

The V gene is TRBV7-8, the J gene TRBJ1-4; D is perhaps TRBD1 (6 bases). The germline V gene encodes CDR1 SGHVS and CDR2 FQNEAQ. The V end lost 7 bases, the J end lost 7 bases, and 16 bases lay between the germline ends. CDR3 length: 14 residues. CDR3 sequence (DNA): TGTGCCAGCACCCTCGGCGCGGGGGCTGAAAAACTGTTTTTT. It encodes CASTLGAGAEKLFF.

This chain joins TRBV19 and TRBJ1-3; 7 nucleotides line up with TRBD1. Germline V gene data show CDR1 as LNHDA and CDR2 as SQIVND (reference sequence). CDR3 length equals 14 residues. J was trimmed by 1 base and V by 3 bases; bases with no gene match: 0. Written as DNA, the CDR3 is TGTGCCAGTAGTATGGGACAGTCTGGAAACACCATATATTTT. Residues: CASSMGQSGNTIYF. Based on the CDR3 plus reference TRBV19 and TRBJ1-3, the full variable domain is DGGITQSPKYLFRKEGQNVTLSCEQNLNHDAMYWYRQDPGQGLRLIYYSQIVNDFQKGDIAEGYSVSREKKESFPLTVTSAQKNPTAFYLCASSMGQSGNTIYFGEGSWLTVV.

The rearrangement joins TRBV5-5 to TRBJ1-2; D may be TRBD1 (5 bases). The CDR3 sequence is 15 residues long. V gave up 4 bases and J gave up 4 bases, with 17 bases separating them. The germline V gene encodes CDR1 SGHKS and CDR2 YYEKEE (reference sequence). The CDR3 spells CASSPEGQGAYGYTF. The CDR3 coding sequence is TGTGCCAGCAGCCCCGAAGGGCAGGGCGCCTATGGCTACACCTTC.

The chain couples TRBV7-9 to TRBJ1-3, with 7 bases lining up with TRBD1. The J segment lost 0 bases and the V segment lost 5 bases, leaving 10 bases of the junction unmatched. The germline V gene encodes CDR1 SEHNR and CDR2 FQNEAQ (reference sequence). The CDR3 totals 17 residues. CDR3 in DNA: TGTGCCAGCAGCCATCCGACAGGGCCTTTCTCTGGAAACACCATATATTTT. This encodes CASSHPTGPFSGNTIYF.

The count of this clone is one. The chain has TRBV5-6 and TRBJ2-1, with a possible D match to TRBD1 (7 bases). This CDR3 comprises 13 residues. From germline, CDR1 is SGHDT and CDR2 YYEEEE. Trimming took 0 bases from V and 12 from J, leaving 13 bases between them. The CDR3, as DNA: TGTGCCAGCAGCTTGGCCTCAGGGGGGTGGCAGTTCTTC. It codes for CASSLASGGWQFF. The complete variable domain, with remaining parts taken from reference TRBV5-6 and TRBJ2-1, reads DAGVTQSPTHLIKTRGQQVTLRCSPKSGHDTVSWYQQALGQGPQFIFQYYEEEERQRGNFPDRFSGHQFPNYSSELNVNALLLGDSALYLCASSLASGGWQFFGPGTRLTVL.